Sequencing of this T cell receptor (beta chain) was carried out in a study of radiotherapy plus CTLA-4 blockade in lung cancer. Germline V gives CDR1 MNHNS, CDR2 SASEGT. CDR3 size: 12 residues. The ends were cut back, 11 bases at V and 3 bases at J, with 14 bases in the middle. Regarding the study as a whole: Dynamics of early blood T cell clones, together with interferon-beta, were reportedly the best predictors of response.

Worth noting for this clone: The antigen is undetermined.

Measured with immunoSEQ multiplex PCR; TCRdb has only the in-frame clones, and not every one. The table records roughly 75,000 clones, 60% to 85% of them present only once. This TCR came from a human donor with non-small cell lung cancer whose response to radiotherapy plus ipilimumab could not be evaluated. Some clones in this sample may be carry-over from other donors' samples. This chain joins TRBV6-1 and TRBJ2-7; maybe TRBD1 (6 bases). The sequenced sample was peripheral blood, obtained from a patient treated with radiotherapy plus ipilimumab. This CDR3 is CAGQGSVYEQYF. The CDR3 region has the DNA TGTGCCGGGCAGGGGTCGGTCTACGAGCAGTACTTC.